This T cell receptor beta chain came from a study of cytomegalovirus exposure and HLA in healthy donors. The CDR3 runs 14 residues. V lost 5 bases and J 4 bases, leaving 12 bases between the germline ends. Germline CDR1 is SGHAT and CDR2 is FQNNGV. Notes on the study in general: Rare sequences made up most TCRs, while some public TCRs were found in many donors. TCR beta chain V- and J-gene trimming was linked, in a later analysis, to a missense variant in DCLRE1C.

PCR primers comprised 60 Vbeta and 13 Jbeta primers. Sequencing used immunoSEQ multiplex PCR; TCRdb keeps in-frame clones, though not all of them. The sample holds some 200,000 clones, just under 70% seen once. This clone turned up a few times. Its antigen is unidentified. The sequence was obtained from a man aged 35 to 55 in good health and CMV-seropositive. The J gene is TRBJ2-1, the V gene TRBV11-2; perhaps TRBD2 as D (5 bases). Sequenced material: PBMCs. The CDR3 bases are TGTGCCAGCAGCCCCCTAGCAAGATACAATGAGCAGTTCTTC. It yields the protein CASSPLARYNEQFF.